This entry features one TCR beta chain sequence. Its antigen is unknown. No clone much larger than this one lies a single base away; base qualities are absent. Receptor libraries were prepared by RT-PCR. Sequencing took place on an Illumina HiSeq 2500. TCRdb ran its own pipeline on the public reads, namely fastp trimming at Q25 and MiXCR clone calling, and kept in-frame beta chains. Identical CDR3 protein sequences are pooled into one entry, listed with their most common genes and DNA. The sample has under 550,000 distinct CDR3 sequences on record, around 7.7% of them singletons. 13% of the sample goes to the ten largest clones. This entry comes from a study of response to subunit inactivated influenza vaccine (dated by TCRdb to between 2017 and 2018). With respect to the entire study: The study used deep quantitative T cell receptor repertoire profiling to track responses to a trivalent subunit inactivated influenza vaccine.

On the study overall, not on this receptor specifically: According to the authors, only a limited number of new T cells may be recruited by each seasonal influenza vaccination.

Trimming takes 2 bases from V and 8 bases from J, and the germline ends sit 10 bases apart. CDR1 and CDR2, per the germline V gene, are SGHTA and FQGNSA. Taken from cysteine to phenylalanine, the CDR3 has 13 residues. This entry keeps only the CDR3 DNA: 39 bases, framed from base 1. The clonotype originates from a man aged 45-69 years who received an inactivated influenza vaccine. Donor details come from another sample of the same person, matched by shared clones. This specimen consisted of PBMCs from blood, obtained less than 30 months after vaccination. This chain joins TRBV7-2 to TRBJ2-1, with the D gene too uncertain to name. The DNA is as follows: TGTGCCAGCAGCTTAACTTTTCGGTATGAGCAGTTCTTC. Its product reads: CASSLTFRYEQFF.